Listed below are T cell receptor beta chains from one sample, sequenced in a study of T-cell reconstitution after alpha-beta-depleted transplantation in children. TCRdb fed the PCR reads into MiXCR, producing one record per CDR3 protein. Of some 81,000 distinct CDR3 sequences in the sample, about 14% are singletons; the top ten hold 25% to 30%. Sequences were derived from PBMCs, mostly from graft donor cells, sampled 180 days after TCRalphabeta/CD19-depleted stem cell transplant. These receptors all come from a male patient aged 2 to 10 who had a stem cell transplant for acute lymphoblastic leukemia, so the T cells may come from the graft donor. The CDR3 runs from the conserved cysteine through the conserved F or W. D genes are given only for firm matches. Clone size is not always given. Where it is, it says once, few, many or a class for expanded clones.

cdr3_aa cdr3_nt clone_size d_call j_call v_call
CATSPWGRNEQFF TGTGCCACCTCCCCCTGGGGTCGGAATGAGCAGTTCTTC NA NA TRBJ2-1 TRBV24-1
CASSSSTSVYNEQFF TGTGCCAGCAGTTCCTCGACTAGCGTTTACAATGAGCAGTTCTTC NA TRBD2 TRBJ2-1 TRBV12-3/TRBV12-4
CASKVGQFTDTQYF TGTGCCAGCAAGGTTGGACAGTTCACAGATACGCAGTATTTT NA NA TRBJ2-3 TRBV2
CSADAGEPSSSYEQYF TGCAGTGCCGACGCGGGGGAACCATCGAGCTCCTACGAGCAGTACTTC many TRBD2 TRBJ2-7 TRBV20-1
CSSSLWISGLYNEQFF TGTTCCAGCAGCTTATGGATATCGGGTCTCTACAATGAGCAGTTCTTC NA NA TRBJ2-1 TRBV7-6
CASSLGIGAKNIQYF TGTGCCAGCAGCTTGGGGATAGGAGCCAAAAACATTCAGTACTTC NA NA TRBJ2-4 TRBV5-6
CASTYPPEGASVADTQYF TGTGCCAGCACCTACCCCCCGGAGGGAGCTAGTGTAGCAGATACGCAGTATTTT many NA TRBJ2-3 TRBV11-2
CASSLRGTGANVLPF TGTGCCAGCAGTTTAAGGGGGACTGGGGCCAACGTCCTGCCTTTC NA NA TRBJ2-6 TRBV27
CASRLAGTEAYEQYF TGTGCCAGCAGGCTCGCCGGGACAGAGGCCTACGAGCAGTACTTC many TRBD1 TRBJ2-7 TRBV27
CASSPGTTQETQYF TGTGCCAGCAGCCCCGGGACTACACAAGAGACCCAGTACTTC medium-sized TRBD2 TRBJ2-5 TRBV9
CASSLTGTGELFF TGTGCCAGCAGTTTGACAGGGACCGGGGAGCTGTTTTTT many TRBD1 TRBJ2-2 TRBV12-3/TRBV12-4
CASSLANPYEQYF TGTGCCAGCAGCTTAGCGAATCCCTACGAGCAGTACTTC NA NA TRBJ2-7 TRBV7-2
CASRIQTVYGYTF TGTGCCAGCAGAATCCAGACAGTCTATGGCTACACCTTC few NA TRBJ1-2 TRBV27
CASSFYLTGTGGYTF TGTGCCAGCAGCTTTTACCTTACAGGGACGGGTGGCTACACCTTC NA NA TRBJ1-2 TRBV7-2
CASSLDRATNEKLFF TGCGCCAGCAGCTTGGACAGGGCTACTAATGAAAAACTGTTTTTT few NA TRBJ1-4 TRBV5-1
CATSRDRAGKFEQYF TGTGCCACCAGCAGAGATCGGGCAGGGAAATTCGAGCAGTACTTC NA NA TRBJ2-7 TRBV15
CATSDPGLGLEQYF TGTGCCACCAGTGACCCCGGACTTGGGCTCGAGCAGTACTTC NA NA TRBJ2-7 TRBV24-1
CSARLESGRPLNEKLFF TGCAGTGCTAGACTCGAGTCGGGGCGTCCTTTGAATGAAAAACTGTTTTTT NA NA TRBJ1-4 TRBV20-1
CASSLLYVVNTGELFF TGTGCCAGCAGCTTACTCTACGTTGTGAACACCGGGGAGCTGTTTTTT few NA TRBJ2-2 TRBV7-9
CASVVGVRAFF TGTGCCAGCGTGGTTGGGGTGCGAGCTTTCTTT few NA TRBJ1-1 TRBV28
CSARNYGELFF TGCAGTGCTAGAAACTACGGGGAGCTGTTTTTT NA NA TRBJ2-2 TRBV20-1
CASSQLTPVDTQYF TGCGCCAGCAGCCAACTAACACCCGTTGATACGCAGTATTTT many NA TRBJ2-3 TRBV4-3
CSVRWGRHGYTF TGCAGCGTTCGGTGGGGTAGGCATGGCTACACCTTC NA NA TRBJ1-2 TRBV29-1
CASSHTHYGYTF TGTGCCAGCAGTCACACCCACTATGGCTACACCTTC NA NA TRBJ1-2 TRBV12-3/TRBV12-4
CASSPRLAFNGETQYF TGTGCCAGCAGCCCGAGACTAGCGTTCAACGGAGAGACCCAGTACTTC few TRBD2 TRBJ2-5 TRBV3-1
CASSYSGMGGEAFF TGTGCCAGCAGTTACTCGGGAATGGGCGGTGAAGCTTTCTTT many NA TRBJ1-1 TRBV6-5
CASSLEKWTGTSYEQYF TGTGCCAGCAGCTTGGAAAAATGGACAGGGACCTCCTACGAGCAGTACTTC many TRBD1 TRBJ2-7 TRBV5-6
CSVEEIHSSSYEQYF TGTAGCGTTGAAGAGATCCACTCGAGTTCCTACGAGCAGTACTTC NA NA TRBJ2-7 TRBV29-1
CASSLTAGTEAFF TGCGCCAGCAGCTTGACAGCTGGCACTGAAGCTTTCTTT few NA TRBJ1-1 TRBV5-1